This is a list of T cell receptor beta chains from one sample in a study of T cell repertoires in cytomegalovirus infection. For these receptors, no antigen is known. TCRdb ran MiXCR on the reads and lists one entry per CDR3 protein. This table has 75,000 to 100,000 distinct CDR3 sequences, 29% appearing once. The sample here was CD8+ T cells from cultured PBMCs, taken from culture after CMV antigen stimulation. The source is a human donor in good health (CMV status not recorded). Some clones in this sample may be carry-over from other donors' samples. Both conserved end residues are part of each CDR3. Fields, in order: J gene, D gene, clone size, V gene, CDR3 DNA, CDR3 protein. The D gene is left open where the match is weak. Some rows mark clone size as missing; the rest say once, few, many or name a class of expanded clone.

j_call: TRBJ1-3; d_call: -; clone_size: once; v_call: TRBV7-3; cdr3_nt: TGTGCCAGCAGCTTACCAGGGTTTGGAAACACCATATATTTT; cdr3_aa: CASSLPGFGNTIYF
j_call: TRBJ2-3; d_call: -; clone_size: -; v_call: TRBV12-3/TRBV12-4; cdr3_nt: TGTGCCAGCAGTACCACGGCGGGCGGGCCCACAGATGCGCAGTATTTT; cdr3_aa: CASSTTAGGPTDAQYF
j_call: TRBJ2-5; d_call: TRBD1; clone_size: few; v_call: TRBV13; cdr3_nt: TGTGCCAGCAGCTTCGGGACAGAACAGTACCAAGAGACCCAGTACTTC; cdr3_aa: CASSFGTEQYQETQYF
j_call: TRBJ1-2; d_call: -; clone_size: many; v_call: TRBV7-6; cdr3_nt: TGTGCCAGCAGCTGGATGGGGGGTTTAAACTATGGCTACACCTTC; cdr3_aa: CASSWMGGLNYGYTF
j_call: TRBJ1-5; d_call: TRBD1; clone_size: few; v_call: TRBV2; cdr3_nt: TGTGCCAGCGGCGACAGGGATCGCCCAGGGAATCAGCCCCAGCATTTT; cdr3_aa: CASGDRDRPGNQPQHF
j_call: TRBJ2-1; d_call: -; clone_size: -; v_call: TRBV4-1; cdr3_nt: TGCGCCAGCAGCCAAGATACAGGCAGGGGGGAAGATAATGAGCAGTTCTTC; cdr3_aa: CASSQDTGRGEDNEQFF
j_call: TRBJ1-6; d_call: -; clone_size: many; v_call: TRBV7-2; cdr3_nt: TGTGCCAGCAGCCCGACCGGGGGCGCACAACCCCTCCACTTT; cdr3_aa: CASSPTGGAQPLHF
j_call: TRBJ2-1; d_call: TRBD2; clone_size: many; v_call: TRBV6-5; cdr3_nt: TGTGCCAGCAGTTACTCGAGTGTCGGGAGGGTGAGCAATGAGCAGTTCTTC; cdr3_aa: CASSYSSVGRVSNEQFF
j_call: TRBJ2-1; d_call: -; clone_size: -; v_call: TRBV2; cdr3_nt: TGTGCCAGCAGTGAAAGCAGAGACAATGAGCAGTTCTTC; cdr3_aa: CASSESRDNEQFF
j_call: TRBJ1-1; d_call: -; clone_size: -; v_call: TRBV6-5; cdr3_nt: TGTGCCAGCGGATTTACAGAGAACACTGAAGCTTTCTTT; cdr3_aa: CASGFTENTEAFF
j_call: TRBJ2-2; d_call: -; clone_size: many; v_call: TRBV7-8; cdr3_nt: TGTGCCAGCAGCCCACCCGGGGCTTGGGTCACCGGGGAGCTGTTTTTT; cdr3_aa: CASSPPGAWVTGELFF
j_call: TRBJ2-5; d_call: TRBD1; clone_size: -; v_call: TRBV23-1; cdr3_nt: TGCGCCAGCAGTCATTCGTCCCGGGACAGGGACGAGACCCAGTACTTC; cdr3_aa: CASSHSSRDRDETQYF
j_call: TRBJ2-1; d_call: -; clone_size: many; v_call: TRBV7-2; cdr3_nt: TGTGCCAGCAGCTTAGGGAATATCAATGAGCAGTTCTTC; cdr3_aa: CASSLGNINEQFF
j_call: TRBJ2-7; d_call: TRBD2; clone_size: -; v_call: TRBV10-3; cdr3_nt: TGTGCCATCAGCCAGGGACTAGCATCCAGCGAGCAGTACTTC; cdr3_aa: CAISQGLASSEQYF
j_call: TRBJ2-5; d_call: TRBD1; clone_size: -; v_call: TRBV12-3/TRBV12-4; cdr3_nt: TGTGCCAGCAGTCCGACCGGGACAGAAGAGACCCAGTACTTC; cdr3_aa: CASSPTGTEETQYF
j_call: TRBJ1-1; d_call: -; clone_size: few; v_call: TRBV19; cdr3_nt: TGTGCCAGTAGGGTCAACAGTGACACTGAAGCTTTCTTT; cdr3_aa: CASRVNSDTEAFF
j_call: TRBJ2-7; d_call: TRBD2; clone_size: few; v_call: TRBV6-1; cdr3_nt: TGTGCCAGCACCCGACTAGCGGGGAACTACGAGCAGTACTTC; cdr3_aa: CASTRLAGNYEQYF
j_call: TRBJ2-7; d_call: -; clone_size: -; v_call: TRBV6-5; cdr3_nt: TGTGCCAGCAGTTACGGCCAGTTGTACTACGAGCAGTACTTC; cdr3_aa: CASSYGQLYYEQYF
j_call: TRBJ1-1; d_call: -; clone_size: -; v_call: TRBV2; cdr3_nt: TGTGCCAGCGGGAGGGCATACACTGAAGCTTTCTTT; cdr3_aa: CASGRAYTEAFF
j_call: TRBJ2-7; d_call: TRBD2; clone_size: -; v_call: TRBV20-1; cdr3_nt: TGCAGTGCGGACCTAGCGGGGGGCGGCGAGCAGTACTTC; cdr3_aa: CSADLAGGGEQYF
j_call: TRBJ2-7; d_call: -; clone_size: few; v_call: TRBV25-1; cdr3_nt: TGTGCCAGCAGTGACTCGTCCTCCTACGAGCAGTACTTC; cdr3_aa: CASSDSSSYEQYF
j_call: TRBJ2-5; d_call: TRBD2; clone_size: -; v_call: TRBV7-9; cdr3_nt: TGTGCCAGCAGCTTGGGGGGCGGGGGGCAAGAGACCCAGTACTTC; cdr3_aa: CASSLGGGGQETQYF
j_call: TRBJ2-5; d_call: -; clone_size: -; v_call: TRBV2; cdr3_nt: TGTGCCAGCAGTGCCCCAGGGAGGGAGACCCAGTACTTC; cdr3_aa: CASSAPGRETQYF
j_call: TRBJ2-3; d_call: TRBD2; clone_size: -; v_call: TRBV10-2; cdr3_nt: TGCGCCAGCAGTGAGTCGGGACTAGCGGGGGGGAAAAGAGCAGATACGCAGTATTTT; cdr3_aa: CASSESGLAGGKRADTQYF
j_call: TRBJ1-2; d_call: TRBD1; clone_size: -; v_call: TRBV6-5; cdr3_nt: TGTGCCAGCAGCCCAGGGACAGGCGGTGGCTACACCTTC; cdr3_aa: CASSPGTGGGYTF